This T cell receptor (beta chain) was recovered during a study of OX40 agonist ivuxolimab in advanced cancers. The method was immunoSEQ multiplex PCR; TCRdb's version includes in-frame clones alone and lacks a portion of them. The table has around 30,000 clones, 88% seen once; the top ten hold roughly three fifths. Looked up from germline, CDR1 is PRHDT and CDR2 is FYEKMQ (reference sequence). Trimming cost V 2 bases and J 4 bases, with 9 bases left between them. The CDR3 totals 13 residues. Sequencing was performed on CD4+ or CD8+ T cells sorted from blood, taken in a trial of the OX40 agonist ivuxolimab. The chain combines TRBV13 with TRBJ2-7; D perhaps matches TRBD2 (5 bases). This sequence was found in an adult with an advanced solid tumor such as melanoma, head and neck, liver or kidney cancer. CDR3 protein: CASSLSGLYEQYF. CDR3 DNA sequence: TGTGCCAGCAGCTTAAGCGGCCTTTACGAGCAGTACTTC.